This note documents a single TCR beta chain sequence. Its antigen is as yet unknown. Germline assignment: CDR1 MNHEY and CDR2 SMNVEV (reference sequence). The CDR3 length is 15 residues. Trimming shortened V by 8 bases and J by 2 bases, and 16 bases separated the two germline ends. These data belong to a study of OX40 agonist ivuxolimab in advanced cancers. Study as a whole: Recorded diagnoses for dose-escalation patients were hepatocellular carcinoma, melanoma, renal cell or head and neck cancer.

The repertoire was sequenced with immunoSEQ multiplex PCR; TCRdb's copy has only in-frame clones and lacks some. The repertoire holds some 17,000 clones, with around 80% as singletons. Whole-study results and caveats: Among T cells, CD8+ cells averaged more expanded clones than CD4+ cells.

The sequence came from an adult with an advanced solid tumor such as melanoma, head and neck, liver or kidney cancer. The chain couples TRBV27 to TRBJ2-1; D ambiguous. Specimen: CD4+ or CD8+ T cells sorted from blood, collected in a trial of the OX40 agonist ivuxolimab. The CDR3: CASAALTPAYNEQFF. CDR3 sequence (DNA): TGTGCCAGCGCCGCCCTCACTCCGGCCTACAATGAGCAGTTCTTC.